This T cell receptor beta chain appears in the sequencing data of a study of blood T cell repertoires in COVID-19. In its sample, this clone was seen once. This CDR3 has 15 amino acids. Germline V gives CDR1 LGHDT, CDR2 YNNKEL (reference sequence). V lost 3 bases, J lost 4 bases, and 5 bases stayed unmatched. The method was immunoSEQ multiplex PCR; TCRdb's version includes in-frame clones alone and lacks a portion of them. Among roughly 150,000 clones, about 84% were seen once, and the ten largest hold about 5.7%. Sequenced sample: PBMCs or T cells enriched from blood (not recorded which). The receptor was derived from a woman in her 40s with acute COVID-19. J is TRBJ2-2 and V is TRBV3-1 (or the pseudogene TRBV3-2), with 7 bases aligning to TRBD2. The CDR3 region is CASSQTGGPTGELFF. CDR3 nucleotide sequence: TGTGCCAGCAGCCAGACGGGAGGTCCCACCGGGGAGCTGTTTTTT.